This T cell receptor (beta chain) was sequenced in a study of OX40 agonist ivuxolimab in advanced cancers. Overall study context: Intravenous ivuxolimab at 0.01 to 10 mg/kg was given to patients every 2 weeks. Three individuals attained partial responses, comprising one hepatocellular carcinoma case and two cutaneous melanoma cases. Study results and caveats: Average numbers of expanded clones were greater in CD8+ T cells than in CD4+.

The sampling schedule covered blood at baseline, cycle 4 day 1, and cycle 7 day 1. TCRdb's table, derived via immunoSEQ multiplex PCR, lists solely in-frame clones and lacks some. The repertoire has roughly 81,000 clones, 94% of them found once; the top ten carry around 10%. As for this clone: The antigen is not known.

Per the germline V gene, CDR1 is SEHNR and CDR2 is FQNEAQ (reference sequence). This CDR3 contains 17 residues. The ends were cut back, 4 bases at V and 7 bases at J, with 22 bases in the middle. The TCR originated in an adult with an advanced solid tumor such as melanoma, head and neck, liver or kidney cancer. The chain uses TRBV7-9 and TRBJ1-4, with D perhaps matching TRBD1 (6 bases). Sequencing was performed on CD4+ or CD8+ T cells sorted from blood, taken in a trial of the OX40 agonist ivuxolimab. This CDR3 reads CASSSLIGGALSEKLFF. In DNA form, the CDR3 reads TGTGCCAGCAGCTCTCTCATTGGGGGGGCTTTAAGTGAAAAACTGTTTTTT. The full variable domain, with the rest looked up from reference TRBV7-9 and TRBJ1-4, is DTGVSQNPRHKITKRGQNVTFRCDPISEHNRLYWYRQTLGQGPEFLTYFQNEAQLEKSRLLSDRFSAERPKGSFSTLEIQRTEQGDSAMYLCASSSLIGGALSEKLFFGSGTQLSVL.